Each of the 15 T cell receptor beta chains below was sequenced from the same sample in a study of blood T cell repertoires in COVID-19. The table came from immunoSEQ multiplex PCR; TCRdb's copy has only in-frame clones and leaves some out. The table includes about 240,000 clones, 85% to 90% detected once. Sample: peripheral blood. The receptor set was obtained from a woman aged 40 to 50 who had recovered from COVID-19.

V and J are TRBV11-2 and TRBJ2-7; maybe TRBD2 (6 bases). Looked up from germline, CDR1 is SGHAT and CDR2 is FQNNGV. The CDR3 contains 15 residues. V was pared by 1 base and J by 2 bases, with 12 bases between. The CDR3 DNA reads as TGTGCCAGCAGCTTAGGATGGGGCGGGGCCTACGAGCAGTACGTC. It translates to CASSLGWGGAYEQYV.

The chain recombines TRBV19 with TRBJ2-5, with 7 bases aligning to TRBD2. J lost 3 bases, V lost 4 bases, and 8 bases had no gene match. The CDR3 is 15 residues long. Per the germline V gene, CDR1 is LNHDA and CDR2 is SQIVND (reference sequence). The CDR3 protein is CASSRRGTDKETQYF. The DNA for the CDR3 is TGTGCCAGTAGTAGGCGGGGGACGGATAAAGAGACCCAGTACTTC. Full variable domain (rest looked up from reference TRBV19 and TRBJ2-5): DGGITQSPKYLFRKEGQNVTLSCEQNLNHDAMYWYRQDPGQGLRLIYYSQIVNDFQKGDIAEGYSVSREKKESFPLTVTSAQKNPTAFYLCASSRRGTDKETQYFGPGTRLLVL.

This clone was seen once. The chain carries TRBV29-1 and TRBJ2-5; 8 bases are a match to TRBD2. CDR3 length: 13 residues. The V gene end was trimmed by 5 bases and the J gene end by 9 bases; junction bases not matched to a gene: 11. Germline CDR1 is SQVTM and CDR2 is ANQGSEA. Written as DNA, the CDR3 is TGCAGCGTTAAACCTGGTGCGGGAGGAGCCCAGTACTTC. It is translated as CSVKPGAGGAQYF.

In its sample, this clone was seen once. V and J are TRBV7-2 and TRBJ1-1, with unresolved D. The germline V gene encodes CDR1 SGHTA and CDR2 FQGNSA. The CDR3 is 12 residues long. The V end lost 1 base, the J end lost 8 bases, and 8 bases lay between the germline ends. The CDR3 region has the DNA TGTGCCAGCAGCTTAGTGGGCGGGGAAGCTTTCTTT. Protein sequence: CASSLVGGEAFF.

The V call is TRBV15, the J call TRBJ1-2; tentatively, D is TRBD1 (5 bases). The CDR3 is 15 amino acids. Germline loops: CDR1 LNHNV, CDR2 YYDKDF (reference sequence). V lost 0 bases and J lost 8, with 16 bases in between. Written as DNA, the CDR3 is TGTGCCACCAGCAGAGACGGGGGAGGGATTCTCGGCTACACCTTC. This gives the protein CATSRDGGGILGYTF. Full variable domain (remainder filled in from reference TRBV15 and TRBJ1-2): DAMVIQNPRYQVTQFGKPVTLSCSQTLNHNVMYWYQQKSSQAPKLLFHYYDKDFNNEADTPDNFQSRRPNTSFCFLDIRSPGLGDTAMYLCATSRDGGGILGYTFGSGTRLTVV.

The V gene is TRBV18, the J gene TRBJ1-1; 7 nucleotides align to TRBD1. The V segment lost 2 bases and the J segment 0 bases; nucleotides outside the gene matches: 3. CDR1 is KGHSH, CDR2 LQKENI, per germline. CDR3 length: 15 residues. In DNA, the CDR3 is TGTGCCAGCTCACCAGGACAGGCCCTGAACACTGAAGCTTTCTTT. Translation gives CASSPGQALNTEAFF. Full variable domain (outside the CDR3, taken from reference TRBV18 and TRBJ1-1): NAGVMQNPRHLVRRRGQEARLRCSPMKGHSHVYWYRQLPEEGLKFMVYLQKENIIDESGMPKERFSAEFPKEGPSILRIQQVVRGDSAAYFCASSPGQALNTEAFFGQGTRLTVV.

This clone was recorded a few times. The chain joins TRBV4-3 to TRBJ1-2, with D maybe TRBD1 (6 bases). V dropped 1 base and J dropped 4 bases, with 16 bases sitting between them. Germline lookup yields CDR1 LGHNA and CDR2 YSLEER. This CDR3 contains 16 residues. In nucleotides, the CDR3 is TGCGCCAGCAGCCAAGGGCGGGGGCTGAGGGGCTATGGCTACACCTTC. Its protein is CASSQGRGLRGYGYTF.

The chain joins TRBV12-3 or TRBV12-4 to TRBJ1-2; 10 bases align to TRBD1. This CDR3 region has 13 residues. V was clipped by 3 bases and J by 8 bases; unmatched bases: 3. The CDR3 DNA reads TGTGCCAGCAGTTTTGGGACAGGGGCCGGCTACACCTTC. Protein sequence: CASSFGTGAGYTF.

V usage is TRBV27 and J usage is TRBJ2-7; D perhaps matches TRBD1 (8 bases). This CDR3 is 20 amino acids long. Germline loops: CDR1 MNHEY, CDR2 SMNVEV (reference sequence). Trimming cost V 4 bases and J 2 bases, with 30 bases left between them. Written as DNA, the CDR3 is TGTGCCAGCAGTTGGTTTGGGACAGGATCGATCGGGAGGTCCCCCTACGAGCAGTACTTC. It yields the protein CASSWFGTGSIGRSPYEQYF.

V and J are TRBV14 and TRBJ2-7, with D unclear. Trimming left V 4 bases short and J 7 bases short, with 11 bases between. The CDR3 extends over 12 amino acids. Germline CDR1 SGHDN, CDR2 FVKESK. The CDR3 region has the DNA TGTGCCAGCAGCCGCGCCCCCTTTGAGCAGTACTTC. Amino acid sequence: CASSRAPFEQYF.

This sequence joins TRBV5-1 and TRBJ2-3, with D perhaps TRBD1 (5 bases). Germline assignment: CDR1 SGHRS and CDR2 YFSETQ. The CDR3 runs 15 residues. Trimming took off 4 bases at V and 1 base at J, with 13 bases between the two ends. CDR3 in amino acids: CASSLRAWGTDTQYF. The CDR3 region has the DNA TGCGCCAGCAGCCTCAGGGCGTGGGGCACAGATACGCAGTATTTT.

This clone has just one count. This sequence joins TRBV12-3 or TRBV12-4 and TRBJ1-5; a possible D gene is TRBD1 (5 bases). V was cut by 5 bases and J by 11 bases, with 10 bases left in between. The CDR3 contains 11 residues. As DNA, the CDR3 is TGTGCCAGCAGTATCGACAGAACCCAGCATTTT. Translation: CASSIDRTQHF.

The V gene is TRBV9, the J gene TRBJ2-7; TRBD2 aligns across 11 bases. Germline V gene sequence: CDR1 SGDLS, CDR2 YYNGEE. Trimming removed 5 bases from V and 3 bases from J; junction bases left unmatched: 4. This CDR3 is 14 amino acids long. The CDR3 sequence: CASRGGLAVYEQYV. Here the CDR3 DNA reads TGTGCCAGCAGAGGGGGACTAGCGGTCTACGAGCAGTACGTC.

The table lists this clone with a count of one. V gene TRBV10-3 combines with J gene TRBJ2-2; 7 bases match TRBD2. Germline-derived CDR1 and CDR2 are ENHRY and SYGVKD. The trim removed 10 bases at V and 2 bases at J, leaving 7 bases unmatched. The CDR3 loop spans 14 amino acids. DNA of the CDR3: TGTGCCACGCGAAGCGGGATTAACACCGGGGAGCTGTTTTTT. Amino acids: CATRSGINTGELFF.

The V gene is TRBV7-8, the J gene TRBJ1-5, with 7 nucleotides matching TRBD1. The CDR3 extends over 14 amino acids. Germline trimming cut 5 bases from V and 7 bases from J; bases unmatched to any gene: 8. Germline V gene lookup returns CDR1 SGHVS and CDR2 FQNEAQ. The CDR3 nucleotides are TGTGCCAGCAGCAACAGGGGCGGAGGGCAGCCCCAGCATTTT. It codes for CASSNRGGGQPQHF.